This TCR beta chain was identified in a study of T-cell memory formation after mild COVID-19. Looking at the study overall: TCR clusters largely stayed donor specific.

Findings of the study overall: Shrinking CD4+ clones were chiefly CM and EM; CD8+ ones were chiefly EMRA. Day 15 to 85 contracting clones showed balanced CD4/CD8; later expanders leaned CD4+.

This clonotype was seen a handful of times. Its cognate antigen is unknown. TCRdb re-called the 5' RACE reads through MiXCR, storing one row per CDR3 protein. The sample has hundreds of thousands of distinct CDR3 sequences; 12% to 15% are singletons. Material: PBMCs or a T cell subset sorted from them (not recorded which). The TCR sequence derives from a man younger than 35 who had mild COVID-19 (a few samples of this study predate the infection). Cell type and time point are not known.

The CDR3 sequence: CASSLAGTSGGVNEQFF. The CDR3, as DNA: TGTGCCAGCAGCTTAGCGGGAACTAGCGGGGGAGTGAATGAGCAGTTCTTC. The V gene is TRBV7-9, the J gene TRBJ2-1; 11 positions agree with TRBD2. The CDR3 spans 17 residues. V shed 0 bases and J 7 bases; nucleotides not matched to a gene: 8. CDR1 and CDR2 (germline): SEHNR, FQNEAQ (reference sequence).